This T cell receptor beta chain originates from a study of blood T cell repertoires in COVID-19. As for the study in general: From T cells, B-cell-depleted T cells, or PBMCs came the material, which was cDNA or gDNA.

In the original processing: Researchers report that nucleated cell counts were estimated from reference gene primer amplification. Generated by immunoSEQ multiplex PCR, the TCRdb table keeps only in-frame clones and is missing some. The V and J calls and clone size are taken from that table; D and trimming were inferred from the DNA. The sample lists roughly 170,000 clones; less than 85% were seen once. Individuals aged about 18 to 100 years were recruited from approximately 24 US areas. Trimming cost V 6 bases and J 0 bases; bases outside gene matches: 13. Germline CDR1 SQVTM, CDR2 ANQGSEA. The CDR3 spans 18 residues.

The clonotype originates from a man in his fifties or sixties who had recovered from COVID-19. The V and J genes are TRBV29-1 and TRBJ2-3; 12 nucleotides line up with TRBD2. Sequenced input: PBMCs or T cells enriched from blood (not recorded which). CDR3 residues: CSVRGLAGPFSSTDTQYF. CDR3 sequence (DNA): TGCAGCGTAAGGGGACTAGCGGGCCCGTTTTCGAGCACAGATACGCAGTATTTT.